These 13 T cell receptor beta chains were all obtained from the same sample, sequenced in a study of blood T cell repertoires in COVID-19. Some clones are missing from TCRdb's copy, which holds only in-frame ones; the method was immunoSEQ multiplex PCR. The sample carries under 250,000 clones, around 84% recorded once. Sequencing was done on a sample of peripheral blood. The source of these receptors is a woman aged 70 to 79 with active or convalescent COVID-19.

The J gene is TRBJ1-5, the V gene TRBV10-3, with D perhaps TRBD1 (6 bases). The CDR3 is made up of 13 amino acids. Trimming stripped 10 bases from V and 2 bases from J, with 12 bases between. Germline lookup yields CDR1 ENHRY and CDR2 SYGVKD. The chain's CDR3 is CATRRTGNQPQHF. CDR3 in DNA: TGTGCCACTCGTAGGACAGGCAATCAGCCCCAGCATTTT.

The chain carries TRBV11-2 and TRBJ1-4, with 8 nucleotides matching TRBD1. This CDR3 spans 16 amino acids. Unmatched junction bases numbered 12, after V lost 5 bases and J lost 7 bases. Germline-derived CDR1 and CDR2 are SGHAT and FQNNGV. The CDR3 here is CASSRIDRGDSEKLFF. The CDR3 nucleotides read TGTGCCAGCAGCCGTATTGACAGGGGCGATAGTGAAAAACTGTTTTTT.

This rearrangement joins TRBV19 to TRBJ1-1; 12 nucleotides line up with TRBD1. The CDR3 is 16 residues long. CDR1 is LNHDA, CDR2 SQIVND, per germline (reference sequence). The junction had 8 bases not matched to a gene; V was cut back by 9 bases and J by 0 bases. CDR3 DNA: TGTGCCAGCATTCGAGGGACAGGGGGCGTGAACACTGAAGCTTTCTTT. Encoded protein: CASIRGTGGVNTEAFF. Together with reference TRBV19 and TRBJ1-1, the CDR3 gives the full variable domain: DGGITQSPKYLFRKEGQNVTLSCEQNLNHDAMYWYRQDPGQGLRLIYYSQIVNDFQKGDIAEGYSVSREKKESFPLTVTSAQKNPTAFYLCASIRGTGGVNTEAFFGQGTRLTVV.

This chain links TRBV9 with TRBJ1-1; D is unresolved. CDR3 length: 15 amino acids. Germline V gene sequence: CDR1 SGDLS, CDR2 YYNGEE. V shed 0 bases and J shed 4 bases, with 13 bases lying between them. DNA of the CDR3: TGTGCCAGCAGCGTAGACGGCCAGGCAGGCACTGAAGCTTTCTTT. It encodes CASSVDGQAGTEAFF.

The chain couples TRBV9 to TRBJ1-6, with 7 bases aligning to TRBD1. This CDR3 has 15 amino acids. Trimming removed 3 bases from V and 10 bases from J; junction bases left unmatched: 10. Germline V gene lookup returns CDR1 SGDLS and CDR2 YYNGEE. The CDR3 reads CASSGTRQGSSPLHF. DNA for the CDR3: TGTGCCAGCAGCGGCACCCGACAGGGTAGCTCACCCCTCCACTTT.

This chain links TRBV19 with TRBJ1-1; D unclear. With 1 base removed from V and 3 bases from J, the gap between germline ends came to 12 bases. CDR1 and CDR2 (germline): LNHDA, SQIVND (reference sequence). The CDR3 covers 15 residues. The CDR3 DNA sequence: TGTGCCAGTAGTATAGTAGTCCTGTTGGACACTGAAGCTTTCTTT. Translation: CASSIVVLLDTEAFF.

The rearrangement uses TRBV24-1 and TRBJ2-2; a possible D gene is TRBD1 (6 bases). V lost 3 bases and J 3 bases, leaving 13 bases between the germline ends. This CDR3 spans 16 amino acids. The V gene's germline CDR1 is KGHDR and CDR2 SFDVKD. This CDR3 is CATSDRDGQYTGELFF. CDR3 nucleotide sequence: TGTGCCACCAGTGATCGGGACGGACAGTACACCGGGGAGCTGTTTTTT.

The gene calls are TRBV5-6 and TRBJ2-3; weak D call: TRBD1 (6 bases). V gave up 3 bases and J gave up 2 bases, with 16 bases separating them. Germline V gives CDR1 SGHDT, CDR2 YYEEEE. The CDR3 runs to 16 residues. The CDR3 coding sequence is TGTGCCAGCAGCTATCTGGACAGATCTGACACAGATACGCAGTATTTT. Residues: CASSYLDRSDTDTQYF.

This clone appeared a few times. The chain couples TRBV9 to TRBJ2-3, with 12 bases identical to TRBD2. The CDR3 sequence is 18 residues long. In germline, CDR1 is SGDLS, CDR2 YYNGEE. J lost 3 bases, V lost 2 bases, and 10 bases had no gene match. The CDR3 here is CASSVAPATSGSTDTQYF. The CDR3, as DNA: TGTGCCAGCAGCGTGGCTCCGGCGACTAGCGGGAGTACAGATACGCAGTATTTT.

The chain employs TRBV4-1 and TRBJ2-2; D gene ambiguous. Germline values: CDR1 MGHRA, CDR2 YSYEKL. The V end lost 3 bases, the J end lost 4 bases, and 9 bases lay between the germline ends. This CDR3 is built from 14 residues. The DNA for the CDR3 is TGCGCCAGCAGCCATCCACTATCCACCGGGGAGCTGTTTTTT. Protein sequence: CASSHPLSTGELFF.

The rearrangement uses TRBV6-1 and TRBJ1-3; D perhaps matches TRBD1 (6 bases). V was clipped by 3 bases and J by 0 bases, with 12 bases between them. This CDR3 is built from 16 residues. The germline V gene encodes CDR1 MNHNS and CDR2 SASEGT. CDR3 sequence reads: CASSDRGAISGNTIYF. The DNA for the CDR3 is TGTGCCAGCAGTGATCGGGGGGCAATCTCTGGAAACACCATATATTTT.

V and J are TRBV11-2 and TRBJ2-2; 9 bases fit TRBD2. V gave up 3 bases and J gave up 0 bases; unmatched junction bases: 5. Germline CDR1 reads SGHAT; CDR2 reads FQNNGV. CDR3 length equals 17 residues. The DNA for the CDR3 is TGTGCCAGCAGCTTCTTTAGCGGGGGAGCGAACACCGGGGAGCTGTTTTTT. Translating gives CASSFFSGGANTGELFF.

Comment on this clone: Other DNA variants within this sample encode the same CDR3. The V and J genes are TRBV20-1 and TRBJ2-7, with D maybe TRBD1 (5 bases). The CDR3 contains 13 residues. Trimming pared 3 bases from V and 2 bases from J, leaving 11 bases between. The germline V gene encodes CDR1 DFQATT and CDR2 SNEGSKA (reference sequence). The CDR3 loop is CSASRQGPYEQYF. In DNA, the CDR3 is TGCAGTGCTAGTCGGCAGGGTCCCTACGAGCAGTACTTC.